A selection of T cell receptor beta chains follows, all from one sample in a study of breast tumors, draining lymph nodes, adjacent tissues. TCRdb reanalysed the multiplex PCR reads using MiXCR and keeps one entry per CDR3 protein. The table includes about 230,000 distinct CDR3 sequences, less than 40% detected once. Sequences were obtained from axillary lymph node tissue. The receptor source for this set is a female donor with breast cancer. Some clones in this sample may be carry-over from other donors' samples. Each CDR3 is given with its conserved first and last residue. A D gene is named only where the DNA matches it firmly. Not every row has a clone size; where given, it reads once, few, many or a size class.

TGTGCCAGTTCCCGGGCAGGGGGGCATGAGCAGTATTTT	CASSRAGGHEQYF	-	-	TRBJ2-3	TRBV19
TGTGCCAGTAGCCCGCCGGGGACAGGGAAAGAGACCCAGTACTTC	CASSPPGTGKETQYF	TRBD1	many	TRBJ2-5	TRBV19
TGTGCCAGCAGCTTAGCGGGACAGGTGGGTCAGCCCCAGCATTTT	CASSLAGQVGQPQHF	TRBD1	once	TRBJ1-5	TRBV7-8
TGCAGCGTTCCGCGTTCGCGGGAACAAGAGACCCAGTACTTC	CSVPRSREQETQYF	-	many	TRBJ2-5	TRBV29-1
TGCAGTGCTGATAGCGGGAGTGGCTCCGACGAGCAGTACTTC	CSADSGSGSDEQYF	TRBD2	many	TRBJ2-7	TRBV20-1
TGTGCCAGCAGCTTAGACGGTTCTGCCAAGAATGAAAAACTGTTTTTT	CASSLDGSAKNEKLFF	-	-	TRBJ1-4	TRBV11-2
TGTGCTAGTGGTTCCGGCTACGAGCAGTACTTC	CASGSGYEQYF	-	many	TRBJ2-7	TRBV12-5
TGTGCCACCAGCAGGTCGACAGGGGGTTTTGGGTATAGCAATCAGCCCCAGCATTTT	CATSRSTGGFGYSNQPQHF	TRBD1	many	TRBJ1-5	TRBV15
TGTGCCAGTAGTAAAGTTGGGGCGAACACTGAAGCTTTCTTT	CASSKVGANTEAFF	-	-	TRBJ1-1	TRBV19
TGCGCCAGCAGCTTGGTTCCGGACTCCTACAATGAGCAGTTCTTC	CASSLVPDSYNEQFF	-	many	TRBJ2-1	TRBV5-1
TGTGCCAGCAGTTTCTTCGGAGGGGAGCTGTTTTTT	CASSFFGGELFF	-	many	TRBJ2-2	TRBV3-1
TGCGCCAGCAGCTTGGATCGCAGCTCAGGGAGAATAGGAAACACCATATATTTT	CASSLDRSSGRIGNTIYF	-	many	TRBJ1-3	TRBV5-1
TGTGCCAGCAGCTTAGAGGGGTTCCAAGAGACCCAGTACTTC	CASSLEGFQETQYF	-	many	TRBJ2-5	TRBV7-2
TGTGCCAGTAGCCCTGGGGGGGCAGGTAATGAAAAACTGTTTTTT	CASSPGGAGNEKLFF	-	many	TRBJ1-4	TRBV19
TGTGCCAGCAGTTTTGACCCAGGACAGTATGGCTACACCTTC	CASSFDPGQYGYTF	-	many	TRBJ1-2	TRBV28
TGTGCCAGCAGCTACCGGGGACAGGGGGCGGCCGAAAAACTGTTTTTT	CASSYRGQGAAEKLFF	TRBD1	-	TRBJ1-4	TRBV7-3
TGTGCCAGCAGCCACGCTAGGAGAAGCGAGCAGTACTTC	CASSHARRSEQYF	-	many	TRBJ2-7	TRBV14
TGCAGTGCTACCCCACAGGGAGTTAACGCCCGGGATACGCAGTATTTT	CSATPQGVNARDTQYF	-	-	TRBJ2-3	TRBV20-1
TGCAGCGTTGAAAAGAACTATGGCCACACCTTC	CSVEKNYGHTF	-	-	TRBJ1-2	TRBV29-1
TGTGCCAGCAGCCAATTATCGATAACCACGAACACTGAAGCTTTCTTT	CASSQLSITTNTEAFF	-	-	TRBJ1-1	TRBV14
TGTGCCACGGGGGACAGGGGAAGGAATGAGCAGTTCTTC	CATGDRGRNEQFF	TRBD1	many	TRBJ2-1	TRBV24-1
TGTGCCAGCAGTTTAAACAGCAATAGCAATCAGCCCCAGCATTTT	CASSLNSNSNQPQHF	-	many	TRBJ1-5	TRBV27
TGCAGTGCCGATAGCGGGAGCAACTACAATGAGCAGTTCTTC	CSADSGSNYNEQFF	TRBD2	-	TRBJ2-1	TRBV20-1
TGTGCCAGTAGTATCTTGGGTAACCGCCAACACAATGAGCAGTTCTTC	CASSILGNRQHNEQFF	-	many	TRBJ2-1	TRBV19
TGTGCCAGCAGTCGAAGCGGGACCTCTCAGCCCCAGCATTTT	CASSRSGTSQPQHF	-	-	TRBJ1-5	TRBV2
TGCGCCAGCAGCCAAGTCGGAGGGGGCACCTCCTATGGCTACACCTTC	CASSQVGGGTSYGYTF	TRBD1	many	TRBJ1-2	TRBV4-1
TGTGCCAGCAGTCACTCCGCTACAGCCTATGGCTACACCTTC	CASSHSATAYGYTF	-	-	TRBJ1-2	TRBV6-5
TGTGCCAACAGCTTAGGAGATACGCAGTATTTT	CANSLGDTQYF	-	many	TRBJ2-3	TRBV7-9
TGCAGTGCTCGTCACCCGGGACTGCGTGCGAGCGGGGAGCTGTTTTTT	CSARHPGLRASGELFF	-	many	TRBJ2-2	TRBV20-1
TGTGCCAGCAGCTTGGTCCTAACACTCACAGATACGCAGTATTTT	CASSLVLTLTDTQYF	-	many	TRBJ2-3	TRBV5-6
TGCAGTGCTTCCGGGACAGGGTCCTTCTCAACTAATGAAAAACTGTTTTTT	CSASGTGSFSTNEKLFF	TRBD1	-	TRBJ1-4	TRBV20-1
TGTGCTAGTCCGGGACAGGGGTTCAATTCACCCCTCCACTTT	CASPGQGFNSPLHF	TRBD1	-	TRBJ1-6	TRBV25-1
TGCGCCAGCAGCCAAGAACCCCCTGAGCGCTCAAGCTCCTACGAGCAGTACTTC	CASSQEPPERSSSYEQYF	-	many	TRBJ2-7	TRBV4-1
TGTGCCACCAGTGAGACCGGGACTAGCGAGCAGGGGCAGTTCTTC	CATSETGTSEQGQFF	TRBD2	many	TRBJ2-1	TRBV24-1
TGTGCCAGCAGCATCACAGAGTCCTACGAGCAGTACTTC	CASSITESYEQYF	-	many	TRBJ2-7	TRBV7-9
TGTGCCAGCAGTTCTAGGGCCCAGGGCTACACCTTC	CASSSRAQGYTF	-	many	TRBJ1-2	TRBV6-5